Sequencing of this T cell receptor (beta chain) was carried out in a study of cytomegalovirus exposure and HLA in healthy donors. Notes on the study in general: Researchers counted 164 TCR beta chains as cytomegalovirus-associated. There were some public TCRs occurring in many donors, but most TCR sequences were rare. Cytomegalovirus status, reportedly, was diagnosed with high specificity and sensitivity by the classifier.

Germline V gene data show CDR1 as SGHVS and CDR2 as FQNEAQ. V was cut by 5 bases and J by 0 bases, with 13 bases left in between. The CDR3 extends over 15 amino acids. For this clone: Antigen specificity is unknown.

Donors in the study were healthy people who gave bone marrow. Vbeta (60) and Jbeta (13) primers were used in the PCR. Repertoires were generated with immunoSEQ multiplex PCR, while TCRdb's copy carries only in-frame clones and drops some. The sample yields roughly 160,000 clones, about 79% seen once. The receptor was derived from a man aged 50 to 59 in good health and CMV-seropositive. Input material: PBMCs. The chain has TRBV7-8 and TRBJ1-1; tentative D call: TRBD1 (5 bases). The DNA for the CDR3 is TGTGCCAGCAGCCTCAGGGTAGGGGTGAACACTGAAGCTTTCTTT. It translates to CASSLRVGVNTEAFF.